Shown below are 29 T cell receptor beta chains from a single sample sequenced in a study of cytomegalovirus exposure and HLA in healthy donors. PCR used 60 Vbeta primers and 13 Jbeta primers. The repertoire was sequenced with immunoSEQ multiplex PCR; TCRdb's copy has only in-frame clones and lacks some. The sample carries about 120,000 clones, about 79% recorded once. Sequencing used PBMCs. These receptors all come from a man aged 25 to 40 in good health and CMV-seropositive.

In its sample, this clone was seen a few times. CDR3 loop: CAISESPGGADYGYTF. The CDR3 DNA reads as TGTGCCATCAGTGAGAGCCCGGGGGGCGCGGACTATGGCTACACCTTC. The chain has TRBV10-3 and TRBJ1-2, with a tentative D call TRBD1 (6 bases). V gave up 2 bases and J gave up 3 bases, with 16 bases separating them. In germline, CDR1 is ENHRY, CDR2 SYGVKD. This CDR3 is built from 16 residues.

J is TRBJ1-2 and V is TRBV5-1; no reliable D call. Trimming pared 1 base from V and 5 bases from J, leaving 9 bases between. The germline V gene encodes CDR1 SGHRS and CDR2 YFSETQ. The CDR3 has 13 residues. In nucleotides, the CDR3 is TGCGCCAGCAGCTTGAGCCGTACGTATGGCTACACCTTC. Residues: CASSLSRTYGYTF.

This clone came up once. V gene TRBV13 combines with J gene TRBJ2-3; D might be TRBD2 (6 bases). The V end lost 10 bases, the J end lost 2 bases, and 13 bases lay between the germline ends. CDR1 and CDR2 (germline): PRHDT, FYEKMQ (reference sequence). The CDR3 is 13 residues long. In DNA, the CDR3 is TGTGCCACCGCGGGGCAGTACACAGATACGCAGTATTTT. Amino acid sequence: CATAGQYTDTQYF.

The chain carries TRBV5-1 and TRBJ2-7, with D tentatively TRBD2 (5 bases). The CDR3 is made up of 12 amino acids. Germline V gene sequence: CDR1 SGHRS, CDR2 YFSETQ. V shed 3 bases and J shed 6 bases, with 10 bases lying between them. The CDR3 nucleotides are TGCGCCAGCAGCTCGGGGTTGGGCGAGCAGTACTTC. Encoded protein: CASSSGLGEQYF.

The rearrangement joins TRBV5-6 to TRBJ2-7; D might be TRBD1 (5 bases). The CDR3 is 16 residues long. V lost 4 bases, J lost 3 bases, and 20 bases lay in between. Germline CDR1 and CDR2: SGHDT and YYEEEE. The CDR3 region has the DNA TGTGCCAGCAGCGTAATATTAGGGGCTCAGGTCTACGAGCAGTACTTC. Amino acids: CASSVILGAQVYEQYF.

V and J are TRBV2 and TRBJ2-1, with 7 bases identical to TRBD1. CDR1 and CDR2 (germline): SNHLY, FYNNEI. Trimming at V came to 6 bases and at J to 7 bases, leaving 6 bases not matched to a gene. The CDR3 is 13 residues long. This CDR3 is CASSAGGLNEQFF. The CDR3 DNA follows: TGTGCCAGCAGCGCAGGGGGTCTTAATGAGCAGTTCTTC.

The chain links TRBV6-4 to TRBJ2-1, with TRBD2 matching over 8 bases. The length of the CDR3 is 11 residues. Germline values: CDR1 MRHNA, CDR2 SNTAGT. Trimming removed 10 bases from V and 10 bases from J; junction bases left unmatched: 6. CDR3 amino acids: CAIGGGWEQFF. In DNA form, the CDR3 reads TGTGCCATAGGCGGGGGGTGGGAGCAGTTCTTC.

The chain couples TRBV27 to TRBJ1-1; D uncertain. The CDR3 contains 15 residues. In germline, CDR1 is MNHEY, CDR2 SMNVEV (reference sequence). Trimming shortened V by 4 bases and J by 1 base, and 13 bases separated the two germline ends. The CDR3 nucleotides are TGTGCCAGCAGTTCGCCGCGGGAGAGGAACACTGAAGCTTTCTTT. It translates to CASSSPRERNTEAFF.

This chain joins TRBV6-5 and TRBJ1-5; D possibly corresponds to TRBD1 (5 bases). Germline assignment: CDR1 MNHEY and CDR2 SVGAGI. Trimming removed 2 bases from V and 6 bases from J, with 11 bases in between. The CDR3 is 14 amino acids. The CDR3 DNA follows: TGTGCCAGCAGTTACCGGGGCGGGGGTCAGCCCCAGCATTTT. Translation: CASSYRGGGQPQHF.

The V and J genes are TRBV18 and TRBJ2-3; 7 bases fit TRBD1. The CDR3 has 15 amino acids. CDR1 KGHSH and CDR2 LQKENI come from the germline V gene. The V segment lost 5 bases and the J segment 3 bases; nucleotides outside the gene matches: 8. The CDR3 region has the DNA TGTGCCAGCTCAAGAGGACAGGCAGGGACAGATACGCAGTATTTT. It translates to CASSRGQAGTDTQYF.

The rearrangement joins TRBV28 to TRBJ2-1; D possibly corresponds to TRBD2 (6 bases). This CDR3 has 13 amino acids. CDR1 is MDHEN, CDR2 SYDVKM, per germline. V shed 1 base and J shed 9 bases, with 10 bases lying between them. CDR3 nucleotides: TGTGCCAGCAGTTTATTACCGGGAGTTGAGCAGTTCTTC. Amino acids: CASSLLPGVEQFF.

This clone showed up just once. A junction boundary mismatches the germline segment, possibly from a read error. The gene calls are TRBV4-1 and TRBJ2-4; D is undetermined. CDR3 length: 11 amino acids. CDR1 is MGHRA, CDR2 YSYEKL, per germline. This CDR3 reads CASSQANSQYF. In DNA, the CDR3 is TGCGCCAGCAGCCAAGCAAACAGTCAGTACTTC.

This CDR3 is CASSLSAVGGPLLRDEQYF. In nucleotides, the CDR3 is TGTGCCAGCAGTTTATCGGCCGTGGGGGGACCCCTCCTACGGGACGAGCAGTACTTC. The chain uses TRBV27 and TRBJ2-7; tentatively, D is TRBD2 (6 bases). This CDR3 is built from 19 residues. V was trimmed by 0 bases and J by 5 bases, leaving 26 bases between them. CDR1 and CDR2 from the germline V gene are MNHEY and SMNVEV (reference sequence).

The chain is built from TRBV6-1 and TRBJ1-5; TRBD1 aligns across 7 bases. V lost 4 bases to trimming and J lost 7 bases; unmatched junction nucleotides: 13. Germline CDR1 MNHNS, CDR2 SASEGT. This CDR3 is built from 16 residues. CDR3 loop: CASSATTGQFYQPQHF. The DNA of the CDR3 is TGTGCCAGCAGTGCCACGACGGGACAGTTTTACCAGCCCCAGCATTTT.

This clone was counted once. This rearrangement joins TRBV9 to TRBJ1-2; 7 nucleotides match TRBD1. The V segment lost 3 bases and the J segment 2 bases; nucleotides outside the gene matches: 7. The CDR3 is 15 amino acids. Per the germline V gene, CDR1 is SGDLS and CDR2 is YYNGEE. Written as DNA, the CDR3 is TGTGCCAGCAGCGAGGGGGCTGGTCCCAACTATGGCTACACCTTC. This sequence encodes CASSEGAGPNYGYTF.

V is TRBV4-1 and J is TRBJ1-2, with TRBD1 matching over 11 bases. This CDR3 contains 15 residues. Germline loops: CDR1 MGHRA, CDR2 YSYEKL. J gave up 3 bases and V 2 bases, and 2 bases lay outside the gene matches. CDR3 coding DNA: TGCGCCAGCAGCCAATGGGACAGGGGGTACTATGGCTACACCTTC. Its protein is CASSQWDRGYYGYTF.

This clone has only a few counts. The gene calls are TRBV10-2 and TRBJ1-5, with a possible D match to TRBD1 (6 bases). CDR3 length: 14 amino acids. Germline loops: CDR1 WSHSY, CDR2 SAAADI. Trimming cost V 4 bases and J 5 bases, with 12 bases left between them. CDR3 region: CASSAIEGDQPQHF. The CDR3 nucleotides read TGCGCCAGCAGTGCCATCGAGGGGGATCAGCCCCAGCATTTT.

This chain joins TRBV28 and TRBJ1-2, with D unclear. This CDR3 is 14 amino acids long. V was pared by 2 bases and J by 8 bases, with 15 bases between. Germline lookup yields CDR1 MDHEN and CDR2 SYDVKM. The CDR3 nucleotides are TGTGCCAGCAGTTTACCCGGGTCAATCGGGGGCTACACCTTC. This translates into CASSLPGSIGGYTF.

This clone was seen only a few times. The rearrangement links TRBV10-3 to TRBJ2-2; D ambiguous. V was trimmed by 3 bases and J by 2 bases, leaving 10 bases between them. CDR3 length: 15 amino acids. The V gene's germline CDR1 is ENHRY and CDR2 SYGVKD. Here the CDR3 reads CAISDQQQNTGELFF. Here the CDR3 DNA reads TGTGCCATCAGTGACCAACAGCAAAACACCGGGGAGCTGTTTTTT.

The chain is built from TRBV18 and TRBJ2-1, with D possibly being TRBD1 (6 bases). This CDR3 spans 15 amino acids. CDR1 is KGHSH, CDR2 LQKENI, per germline. V was cut by 2 bases and J by 1 base, with 9 bases left in between. CDR3 in amino acids: CASSPVRGSYNEQFF. In DNA form, the CDR3 reads TGTGCCAGCTCACCAGTAAGGGGGTCCTACAATGAGCAGTTCTTC.

The V gene is TRBV25-1, the J gene TRBJ2-7; 9 bases fit TRBD1. With 3 bases clipped from V and 2 bases from J, the junction kept 5 bases outside the gene matches. Germline V gene lookup returns CDR1 MGHDK and CDR2 SYGVNS. This CDR3 contains 15 residues. The CDR3 sequence: CASSDPGTGTYEQYF. The CDR3 region has the DNA TGTGCCAGCAGTGATCCAGGGACAGGGACCTACGAGCAGTACTTC.

The CDR3 is CASSLKLAGGPTVYNEQFF. CDR3 DNA sequence: TGTGCCAGCAGCTTAAAACTAGCGGGAGGCCCCACGGTCTACAATGAGCAGTTCTTC. The chain joins TRBV7-3 to TRBJ2-1, with TRBD2 matching 12 bases. There are 19 residues in the CDR3. J lost 3 bases, V lost 1 base, and 10 bases had no gene match. Germline V gene sequence: CDR1 SGHTA, CDR2 FQGTGA.

The V and J genes are TRBV7-9 and TRBJ2-2; 12 positions agree with TRBD2. V was clipped by 3 bases and J by 5 bases; unmatched bases: 7. Germline V gene sequence: CDR1 SEHNR, CDR2 FQNEAQ (reference sequence). CDR3 length: 17 amino acids. The CDR3 DNA reads TGTGCCAGCAGCTTGAGACTAGCGGGAGTGGTGACCGGGGAGCTGTTTTTT. Its translation is CASSLRLAGVVTGELFF.

The chain employs TRBV10-1 and TRBJ1-3; D not certain. Germline CDR1 WNHNN, CDR2 SYGVQD (reference sequence). The CDR3 is 13 amino acids. Trimming removed 11 bases at V and 3 bases at J, with 14 bases between. As DNA, the CDR3 is TGCGCCCGGAGACGGAGGGATGGAAACACCATATATTTT. This translates into CARRRRDGNTIYF.

The rearrangement joins TRBV4-3 to TRBJ1-4; no clear D. The CDR3 has 15 residues. V was trimmed by 1 base and J by 4 bases, leaving 10 bases between them. Germline V gene data show CDR1 as LGHNA and CDR2 as YSLEER. CDR3 residues: CASSQAREINEKLFF. For the CDR3, the DNA is TGCGCCAGCAGCCAAGCGAGGGAGATTAATGAAAAACTGTTTTTT.

This sequence joins TRBV2 and TRBJ2-5; D not resolved. Germline V lookup: CDR1 SNHLY, CDR2 FYNNEI. V dropped 7 bases and J dropped 4 bases, with 10 bases sitting between them. This CDR3 has 12 amino acids. The CDR3 nucleotides are TGTGCCAGCAAAGAGTTTTTAGAGACCCAGTACTTC. This translates into CASKEFLETQYF.

V gene TRBV27 combines with J gene TRBJ2-7; 7 bases are shared with TRBD1. The CDR3 runs 18 residues. From germline, CDR1 is MNHEY and CDR2 SMNVEV (reference sequence). The J segment lost 3 bases and the V segment lost 2 bases, leaving 16 bases of the junction unmatched. CDR3 region: CASSLVGGSNPLGYEQYF. In nucleotides, the CDR3 is TGTGCCAGCAGTTTAGTAGGGGGCTCCAACCCCTTGGGCTACGAGCAGTACTTC.

The CDR3 here is CASSYSIGEAYNEQFF. The CDR3 DNA is TGTGCCAGCAGTTACTCGATAGGGGAAGCCTACAATGAGCAGTTCTTC. The gene calls are TRBV6-5 and TRBJ2-1, with a possible D match to TRBD1 (5 bases). This CDR3 comprises 16 residues. CDR1 MNHEY and CDR2 SVGAGI come from the germline V gene. Trimming left V 0 bases short and J 2 bases short, with 11 bases between.

The chain carries TRBV7-2 and TRBJ2-7; TRBD2 agrees at 9 bases. This CDR3 spans 14 amino acids. J gave up 3 bases and V 7 bases, and 7 bases lay outside the gene matches. Per the germline V gene, CDR1 is SGHTA and CDR2 is FQGNSA. The CDR3 region is CASNWGAGGYEQYF. For the CDR3, the DNA is TGTGCCAGCAACTGGGGAGCGGGGGGCTACGAGCAGTACTTC.